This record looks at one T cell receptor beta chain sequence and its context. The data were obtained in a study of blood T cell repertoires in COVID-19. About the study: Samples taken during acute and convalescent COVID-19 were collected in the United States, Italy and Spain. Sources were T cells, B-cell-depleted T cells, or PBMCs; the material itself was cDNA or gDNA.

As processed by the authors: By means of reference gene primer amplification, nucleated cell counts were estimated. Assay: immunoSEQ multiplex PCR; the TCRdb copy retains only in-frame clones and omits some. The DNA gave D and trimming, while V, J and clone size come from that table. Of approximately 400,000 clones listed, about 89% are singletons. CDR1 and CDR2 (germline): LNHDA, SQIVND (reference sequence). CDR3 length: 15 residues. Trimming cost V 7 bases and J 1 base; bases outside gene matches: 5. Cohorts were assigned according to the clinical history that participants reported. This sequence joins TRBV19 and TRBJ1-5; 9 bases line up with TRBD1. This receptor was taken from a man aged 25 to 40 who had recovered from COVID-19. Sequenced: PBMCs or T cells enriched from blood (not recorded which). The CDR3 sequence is CASIRDRDSNQPQHF. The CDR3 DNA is TGTGCCAGTATCCGGGACAGGGACAGCAATCAGCCCCAGCATTTT.